One and the same sample provided the 21 T cell receptor beta chains below, sequenced in a study of a mutant IDH1 vaccine in newly diagnosed glioma. Produced via immunoSEQ multiplex PCR; TCRdb's table is partial and in-frame only. The sample shows 30,000 to 40,000 clones, around three quarters of them seen only once. Antigens of these TCRs are unknown. Time point meaning: week 35, safety follow-up. The investigators gave 300 ug of mutant IDH1 20-mer peptide in each vaccine dose, together with topical imiquimod. Sequencing was performed on PBMCs, taken from a glioma patient whose treatment included an IDH1 peptide vaccine. Receptors originate from a man aged 40-49 years with glioma. Some clones in this sample may be carry-over from other donors' samples.

The chain couples TRBV6-5 to TRBJ2-7; 7 bases are a match to TRBD2. V lost 4 bases, J lost 1 base, and 7 bases stayed unmatched. The CDR3 covers 15 residues. The V gene's germline CDR1 is MNHEY and CDR2 SVGAGI. CDR3 coding DNA: TGTGCCAGCAGTTCGCGGACTAGGACGTCCTACGAGCAGTACTTC. Translated, it gives CASSSRTRTSYEQYF.

This chain connects TRBV30 to TRBJ1-1, with unresolved D. The CDR3 sequence is 13 residues long. CDR1 and CDR2 (germline): GTSNPN, SVGIG (reference sequence). The germline V and J ends were trimmed by 2 bases and 4 bases, with 11 bases remaining between them. CDR3 protein: CAWSPTAGTEAFF. CDR3 nucleotide sequence: TGTGCCTGGAGTCCTACGGCGGGCACTGAAGCTTTCTTT.

The V call is TRBV20-1, the J call TRBJ1-3; D is uncertain. V was pared by 5 bases and J by 1 base, with 3 bases between. CDR3 length: 11 amino acids. The germline CDR1 and CDR2 sequences are DFQATT and SNEGSKA (reference sequence). CDR3 sequence (DNA): TGCAGTGCTCTATCTGGAAACACCATATATTTT. This gives the protein CSALSGNTIYF.

The genes are TRBV6-1 and TRBJ2-7; D may match TRBD1 or TRBD2 (5 bases each). This CDR3 comprises 13 residues. Germline V gene lookup returns CDR1 MNHNS and CDR2 SASEGT. Trimming stripped 9 bases from V and 1 base from J, with 13 bases between. CDR3 bases: TGTGCCAGTAGAGACGGGGCTTCCTACGAGCAGTACTTC. It translates to CASRDGASYEQYF.

The chain links TRBV30 to TRBJ2-7; tentatively, D is TRBD2 (5 bases). Germline V CDR1 and CDR2: GTSNPN, SVGIG (reference sequence). The CDR3 is 13 residues long. Trimming shortened V by 4 bases and J by 9 bases, and 19 bases separated the two germline ends. The CDR3 bases are TGTGCCTGGATTGGTCAACGCCAAGGGAGGCAGTACTTC. Its translation: CAWIGQRQGRQYF.

The chain joins TRBV18 to TRBJ2-2; D is ambiguous. Germline V gene sequence: CDR1 KGHSH, CDR2 LQKENI. V was shortened by 3 bases and J by 6 bases, with 8 bases between the two germline ends. This CDR3 contains 13 residues. The chain's CDR3 is CASSPTRSGELFF. The CDR3 DNA sequence: TGTGCCAGCTCACCCACGAGATCCGGGGAGCTGTTTTTT.

V is TRBV18 and J is TRBJ1-1, with D unclear. This CDR3 spans 15 amino acids. Trimming shortened V by 2 bases and J by 1 base, and 11 bases separated the two germline ends. Germline V gene data show CDR1 as KGHSH and CDR2 as LQKENI. CDR3 sequence (DNA): TGTGCCAGCTCACCAAGTGGAGCCGAGAACACTGAAGCTTTCTTT. It encodes CASSPSGAENTEAFF.

The chain has TRBV4-3 and TRBJ2-1, with D possibly matching TRBD1 (5 bases). The CDR3 sequence is 15 residues long. Germline V gene sequence: CDR1 LGHNA, CDR2 YSLEER. V lost 2 bases, J lost 4 bases, and 12 bases lay in between. The CDR3 reads CASSQSWRQYNEQFF. CDR3 DNA sequence: TGCGCCAGCAGCCAATCTTGGAGACAGTACAATGAGCAGTTCTTC.

This sequence joins TRBV21-1 and TRBJ1-2. TRBV21-1 is classified as a pseudogene. CDR3 length: 18 amino acids. CDR3 region: CASSKSVVGGPPNYGYTF. CDR3 nucleotides: TGTGCCAGCAGCAAATCGGTTGTCGGGGGCCCGCCGAACTATGGCTACACCTTC.

The rearrangement joins TRBV5-6 to TRBJ2-3; D uncertain. Trimming shortened V by 0 bases and J by 2 bases, and 16 bases separated the two germline ends. Germline CDR1 and CDR2: SGHDT and YYEEEE. The CDR3 spans 17 residues. CDR3 residues: CASSLVRVLGDTDTQYF. The CDR3 region has the DNA TGTGCCAGCAGCTTGGTAAGAGTTCTAGGCGACACAGATACGCAGTATTTT. The variable domain in full, with the rest retrieved from reference TRBV5-6 and TRBJ2-3, is DAGVTQSPTHLIKTRGQQVTLRCSPKSGHDTVSWYQQALGQGPQFIFQYYEEEERQRGNFPDRFSGHQFPNYSSELNVNALLLGDSALYLCASSLVRVLGDTDTQYFGPGTRLTVL.

V is TRBV10-3 and J is TRBJ1-1; TRBD1 agrees at 9 bases. Per germline, CDR1 ENHRY and CDR2 SYGVKD. CDR3 length equals 15 residues. V lost 3 bases to trimming and J lost 0 bases; unmatched junction nucleotides: 2. CDR3 nucleotides: TGTGCCATCAGTGAAGGACAGGGGCTGAACACTGAAGCTTTCTTT. Protein: CAISEGQGLNTEAFF.

This chain links TRBV2 with TRBJ2-5; D is uncertain. The V gene lost 4 bases and the J gene lost 1 base, with 13 bases spanning the gap. This CDR3 is 15 amino acids long. Germline V lookup: CDR1 SNHLY, CDR2 FYNNEI. The chain's CDR3 is CASSAKDRIQETQYF. The CDR3 coding sequence is TGTGCCAGCAGTGCTAAGGACCGGATCCAAGAGACCCAGTACTTC.

J is TRBJ1-2 and V is TRBV5-4; no definite D call. The CDR3 covers 16 residues. Per the germline V gene, CDR1 is SGHNT and CDR2 is YYREEE (reference sequence). Trimming took off 4 bases at V and 4 bases at J, with 20 bases between the two ends. CDR3 region: CASSPKVSSSGYGYTF. Here the CDR3 DNA reads TGTGCCAGCAGCCCAAAAGTGTCATCGTCTGGCTATGGCTACACCTTC.

This clone was found a few times. The CDR3 bases are TGTGCCAGCAGCGGCCCCGGGACAGGGTCGGAAACCCTCCACTTT. Protein sequence: CASSGPGTGSETLHF. The V call is TRBV9, the J call TRBJ1-6; TRBD1 matches 9 bases. Germline V gene sequence: CDR1 SGDLS, CDR2 YYNGEE. With V trimmed by 3 bases and J by 14 bases, 12 bases remained unmatched. This CDR3 has 15 residues.

This clone has just one count. CDR3 in DNA: TGTGCCAGCAGCTTAGTGGTCCCTAGCGGGGGTGCCCAGTTCTTC. It encodes CASSLVVPSGGAQFF. V usage is TRBV7-6 and J usage is TRBJ2-1, with 10 bases identical to TRBD2. The CDR3 is 15 amino acids. V was clipped by 1 base and J by 13 bases; unmatched bases: 10. From germline, CDR1 is SGHVS and CDR2 FNYEAQ.

This clone has only one observation. This chain's CDR3 is CASSEGQLYEQYF. CDR3 nucleotides: TGCGCCAGCAGTGAGGGGCAGCTTTACGAGCAGTACTTC. The chain carries TRBV10-2 and TRBJ2-7; D gene unclear. CDR3 length: 13 amino acids. The germline V and J ends were trimmed by 2 bases and 4 bases, with 9 bases remaining between them. Germline V lookup: CDR1 WSHSY, CDR2 SAAADI.

The gene calls are TRBV18 and TRBJ2-7, with TRBD1 matching 7 bases. CDR1 is KGHSH and CDR2 is LQKENI in the germline V gene. The CDR3 length is 14 residues. Trimming took 2 bases from V and 3 from J; bases not matched to a gene: 4. This CDR3 is CASSPGTDNYEQYF. CDR3 bases: TGTGCCAGCTCACCAGGGACAGATAACTACGAGCAGTACTTC.

This chain links TRBV6-1 with TRBJ1-5; D call uncertain. The germline V and J ends were trimmed by 6 bases and 5 bases, with 11 bases remaining between them. CDR1 and CDR2 from the germline V gene are MNHNS and SASEGT. The CDR3 has 13 residues. In nucleotides, the CDR3 is TGTGCCAGCAGATTACTTACCGATCAGCCCCAGCATTTT. Translated: CASRLLTDQPQHF.

This clone showed up just once. This chain connects TRBV13 to TRBJ1-6; perhaps TRBD1 as D (6 bases). The V gene's germline CDR1 is PRHDT and CDR2 FYEKMQ (reference sequence). V gave up 6 bases and J gave up 5 bases, with 14 bases separating them. CDR3 length: 15 amino acids. The CDR3 DNA reads as TGTGCCAGCAGAAGAAGGGGGGGGCATAATTCACCCCTCCACTTT. Protein product: CASRRRGGHNSPLHF.

V usage is TRBV2 and J usage is TRBJ1-1; D gene ambiguous. V lost 6 bases and J lost 7, with 15 bases in between. The CDR3 is 13 amino acids. Germline assignment: CDR1 SNHLY and CDR2 FYNNEI. The CDR3 coding sequence is TGTGCCAGCAGGGAGACTAGGGCCCATGAAGCTTTCTTT. This sequence encodes CASRETRAHEAFF.

V usage is TRBV5-1 and J usage is TRBJ2-1, with D uncertain. V lost 0 bases to trimming and J lost 3 bases, with 10 bases between them. The CDR3 extends over 15 amino acids. CDR1 is SGHRS and CDR2 is YFSETQ in the germline V gene. The CDR3 bases are TGCGCCAGCAGCTTGGAGGCCAAGAACTACAATGAGCAGTTCTTC. Encoded protein: CASSLEAKNYNEQFF.